This T cell receptor (beta chain) comes out of a study of control samples from healthy donors and cancer patients. Assay used: immunoSEQ multiplex PCR; TCRdb lists only in-frame clones, some missing. In the table there are 190,000 or so clones, roughly 93% of which are singletons. CDR1 KGHSH and CDR2 LQKENI come from the germline V gene. The V gene lost 2 bases and the J gene lost 1 base, with 11 bases spanning the gap. The CDR3 length is 16 residues. The sequenced material came from blood. The clonotype originates from a man between 18 and 35 years old in good health. The chain is built from TRBV18 and TRBJ2-2, with D unresolved. The CDR3 here is CASSPRQAQNTGELFF. The CDR3 DNA is TGTGCCAGCTCACCAAGGCAGGCCCAGAACACCGGGGAGCTGTTTTTT.